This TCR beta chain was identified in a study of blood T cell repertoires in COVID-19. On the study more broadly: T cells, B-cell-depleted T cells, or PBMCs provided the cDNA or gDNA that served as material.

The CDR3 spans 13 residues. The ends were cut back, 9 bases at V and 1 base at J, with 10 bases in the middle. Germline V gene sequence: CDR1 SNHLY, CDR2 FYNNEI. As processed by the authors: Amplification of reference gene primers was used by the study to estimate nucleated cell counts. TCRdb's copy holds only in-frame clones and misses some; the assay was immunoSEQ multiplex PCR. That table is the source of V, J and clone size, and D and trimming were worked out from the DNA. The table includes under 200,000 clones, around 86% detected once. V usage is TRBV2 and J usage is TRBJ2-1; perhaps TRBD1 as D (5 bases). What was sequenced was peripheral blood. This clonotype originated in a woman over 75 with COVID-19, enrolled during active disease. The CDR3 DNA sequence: TGTGCCAGTTCCAGGGATTCCTACAATGAGCAGTTCTTC. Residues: CASSRDSYNEQFF. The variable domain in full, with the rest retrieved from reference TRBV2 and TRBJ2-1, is EPEVTQTPSHQVTQMGQEVILRCVPISNHLYFYWYRQILGQKVEFLVSFYNNEISEKSEIFDDQFSVERPDGSNFTLKIRSTKLEDSAMYFCASSRDSYNEQFFGPGTRLTVL.